This T cell receptor (beta chain) was sequenced in a study of blood T cell repertoires in COVID-19 (dated by TCRdb to the early 2020s). Background on the whole study: Samples from collaborators originated in the United States, Italy and Spain and spanned both the acute and convalescent phases of COVID-19. The prospective study material was composed of cDNA or gDNA derived from T cells, B-cell-depleted T cells, or PBMCs. Deeply sampled blood TCRbeta repertoires from subjects exposed to, actively infected with, or recovered from COVID-19 were included in the dataset. The repertoires were released in a freely available public database meant as a resource for research on the immune response to SARS-CoV-2. Samples came from the ongoing ImmuneRACE study (first 160 participants) plus 1,254 subjects from 6 global collaborators. The sample metadata nearly always contained a de-identified subject ID, COVID-19 status, age in years and sex. Where HLA class I and class II types were available, the types were taken from metadata supplied by the sample provider, not from assay-based typing.

Collaborating institutions collected whole blood in K2EDTA tubes following their own protocols. Collaborator samples were shipped for TCRbeta analysis as frozen whole blood, isolated PBMCs, or DNA extracted from either sample type. Study-wide findings and limitations: Clinical and demographic metadata were provided uncurated, with the amount varying by source and participant.

CDR1 and CDR2, per the germline V gene, are KGHDR and SFDVKD. Spanning cysteine to phenylalanine, the CDR3 consists of 16 amino acids. This entry keeps only the CDR3 DNA: 48 bases, framed from base 1. The junction carries 13 bases between V and J, which are trimmed by 5 bases and 0 bases respectively. TCRbeta CDR3 regions were amplified from genomic DNA by means of the immunoSEQ Assay, a bias-controlled multiplex PCR. In the original analysis: The number of nucleated cells in each sample was estimated by amplification of reference gene primers within the assay. To quantify the absolute abundance of each unique TCRbeta CDR3 rearrangement, sequence reads were collapsed and filtered. Productive Simpson clonality was computed per sample as the square root of Simpson's diversity index over productive rearrangements. The immuneACCESS repertoire file appears here via TCRdb, limited to in-frame rearrangements. These files lack a portion of the clones; in checked studies, under half of the deficit traces to unresolved V genes, and the cause of the others is not known. The DNA was the basis for D and trimming; V, J and clone size are from that table. The sample table contains 97,000 or so clones; only one count was recorded for roughly nine tenths of them. In total, the top ten clones hold 5% to 6.5% of the sample.

Comments on this clone: There is no known antigen for this receptor. Qualities for individual bases were not recorded, and no much larger clone is one base off.

The clonotype was recovered from a man aged 50 to 59 with acute or convalescent COVID-19. Sequenced input: peripheral blood. Recombination joined TRBV24-1 with TRBJ2-1, with no confident D gene call. The bases are TGTGCCACCAGTGGAAGACTGGCTTCCTCCTACAATGAGCAGTTCTTC. Its protein product is CATSGRLASSYNEQFF.